This entry lists 2 T cell receptor beta chains sequenced from one sample in a study of blood T cell repertoires in COVID-19. Clones were read by immunoSEQ multiplex PCR, and TCRdb kept only the in-frame ones, dropping some. There are under 350,000 clones in the sample; about 93% occur only once, and approximately 7.5% lies in the top ten. The material sequenced was peripheral blood. Receptor source: a young woman with COVID-19, enrolled during active disease.

V gene TRBV15 combines with J gene TRBJ1-6; D not certain. Trimming shortened V by 6 bases and J by 0 bases, and 9 bases separated the two germline ends. Looked up from germline, CDR1 is LNHNV and CDR2 is YYDKDF (reference sequence). The CDR3 is 15 amino acids. CDR3 DNA: TGTGCCACCAGTATGGAGGGCTCCTATAATTCACCCCTCCACTTT. Protein: CATSMEGSYNSPLHF.

The chain has TRBV6-5 and TRBJ2-3, with TRBD2 matching over 9 bases. CDR3 length: 15 residues. With V trimmed by 4 bases and J by 5 bases, 7 bases remained unmatched. Germline CDR1 MNHEY, CDR2 SVGAGI. In DNA, the CDR3 is TGTGCCAGCAGTTCTAGCGGGACTAGGGTAGATACGCAGTATTTT. It specifies CASSSSGTRVDTQYF.